What follows is one T cell receptor beta chain and its context. One junction end disagrees with the germline gene, perhaps due to a read error. Samples had at least 7 million PBMCs isolated from them. Total RNA was extracted at no less than 6 micrograms per sample. This record belongs to a study of blood T cells in healthy people across ages. Primers used in a second PCR of about 7 to 12 cycles were a sample-barcoded 5' primer and a J-beta primer mix. A template-switch adaptor with 12 random nucleotides tagged each cDNA molecule. Every sample returned 2.5 million or more CDR3-containing paired-end reads. Using its own MiXCR run on the 5' RACE reads, TCRdb lists one record per CDR3 protein. The repertoire holds fewer than 1.5 million distinct CDR3 sequences, about 43% seen once, with 7.9% in the top ten. This CDR3 contains 16 residues. Germline V gene sequence: CDR1 KGHSH, CDR2 LQKENI.

Material: blood. This sequence originates from a woman aged 18-29 years in good health. V usage is TRBV18 and J usage is TRBJ1-1; unclear D gene. The CDR3, as DNA: TGTGCCATCTCACCACAAGTGTGGGAAGGGAACACTGAAGCTTTCTTT. Translating it yields CAISPQVWEGNTEAFF.